The following is a TCR beta chain sequence with its context. Its antigen remains unknown. V lost 0 bases and J lost 1, with 4 bases in between. CDR1 is SGHRS and CDR2 is YFSETQ in the germline V gene. The CDR3 consists of 14 residues. This record comes from a study of T cell responses to AZD1222 COVID-19 vaccine. Whole-study findings and limits: Of spike-specific TCRs, nearly half reportedly target regions left unmutated in variants. It should be noted that donors were predominantly white British and more often female, and clonal diversity was possibly underestimated.

Only in-frame clones appear in the TCRdb table, and some are missing; sequencing was by immunoSEQ multiplex PCR. In the table there are fewer than 90,000 clones, 90% to 95% of which are singletons. The source is an adult who received the AZD1222 COVID-19 vaccine. J is TRBJ2-2 and V is TRBV5-1; D remains unclear. The input for sequencing was peripheral blood, taken 28 days after the second AZD1222 dose. This chain's CDR3 is CASSLELNTGELFF. The DNA of the CDR3 is TGCGCCAGCAGCTTGGAACTGAACACCGGGGAGCTGTTTTTT.